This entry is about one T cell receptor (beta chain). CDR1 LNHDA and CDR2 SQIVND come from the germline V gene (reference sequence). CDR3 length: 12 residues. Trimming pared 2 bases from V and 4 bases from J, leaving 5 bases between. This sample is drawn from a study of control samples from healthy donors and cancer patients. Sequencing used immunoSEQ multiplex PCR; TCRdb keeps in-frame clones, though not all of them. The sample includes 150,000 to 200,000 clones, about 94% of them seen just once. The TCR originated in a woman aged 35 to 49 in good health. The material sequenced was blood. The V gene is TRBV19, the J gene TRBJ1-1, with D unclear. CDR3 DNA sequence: TGTGCCAGTAGTATAAGAAGCACTGAAGCTTTCTTT. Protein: CASSIRSTEAFF.